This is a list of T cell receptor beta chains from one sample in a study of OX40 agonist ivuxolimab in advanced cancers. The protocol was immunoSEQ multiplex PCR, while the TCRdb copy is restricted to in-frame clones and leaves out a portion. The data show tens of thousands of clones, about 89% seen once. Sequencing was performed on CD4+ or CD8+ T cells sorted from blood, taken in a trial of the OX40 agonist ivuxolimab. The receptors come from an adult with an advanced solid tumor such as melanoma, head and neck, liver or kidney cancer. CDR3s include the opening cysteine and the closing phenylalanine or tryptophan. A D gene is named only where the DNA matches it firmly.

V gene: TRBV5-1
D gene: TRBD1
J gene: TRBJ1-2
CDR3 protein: CASSLPSDRVNYGYTF

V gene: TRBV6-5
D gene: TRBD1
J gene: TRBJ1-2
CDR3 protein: CASSEPGTGDDYTF

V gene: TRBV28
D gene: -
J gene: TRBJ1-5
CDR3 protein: CASSPGTANQPQHF

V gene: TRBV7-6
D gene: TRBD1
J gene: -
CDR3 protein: CASSFPLDPGTGTAYEQYF

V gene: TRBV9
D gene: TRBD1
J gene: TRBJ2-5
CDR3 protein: CASSVEGGTPQETQYF

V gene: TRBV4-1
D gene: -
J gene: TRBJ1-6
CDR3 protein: CASSQEPSPPLHF

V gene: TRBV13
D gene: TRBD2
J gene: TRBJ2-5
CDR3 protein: CASSVVGLAGVETQYF

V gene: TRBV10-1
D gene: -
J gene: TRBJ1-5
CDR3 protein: CASSEFGSNQPQHF

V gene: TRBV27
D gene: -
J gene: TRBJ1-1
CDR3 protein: CASSRLEPIEAFF

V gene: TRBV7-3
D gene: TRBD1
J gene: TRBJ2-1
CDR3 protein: CASSLLGGTGYNEQFF

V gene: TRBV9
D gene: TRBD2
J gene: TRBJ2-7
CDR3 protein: CASSPSGSSSYEQYF

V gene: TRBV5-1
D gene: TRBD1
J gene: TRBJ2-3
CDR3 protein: CASSSGQGTDTQYF

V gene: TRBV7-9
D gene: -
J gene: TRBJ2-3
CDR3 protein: CASSTGVGYLTQYF

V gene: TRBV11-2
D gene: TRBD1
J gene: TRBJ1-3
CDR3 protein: CASSTRDRFSSGNTIYF

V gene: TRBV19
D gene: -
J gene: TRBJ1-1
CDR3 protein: CASRGPGRGTEAFF

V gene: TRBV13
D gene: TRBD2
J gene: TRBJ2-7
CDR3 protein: CASSLGLAGYTYEQYF

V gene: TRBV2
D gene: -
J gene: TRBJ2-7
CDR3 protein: CASSSDGYEQYF

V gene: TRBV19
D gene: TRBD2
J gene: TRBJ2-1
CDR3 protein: CASSPGSGGFYNEQFF

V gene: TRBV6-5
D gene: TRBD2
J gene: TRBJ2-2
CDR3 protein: CASSYPSSGDGELFF

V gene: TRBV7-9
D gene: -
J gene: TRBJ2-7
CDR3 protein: CASSRGYYEQYF

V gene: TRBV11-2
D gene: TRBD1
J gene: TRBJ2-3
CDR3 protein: CASSLAGTGPYF

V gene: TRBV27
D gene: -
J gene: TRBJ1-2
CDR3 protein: CASMAENYGYTF

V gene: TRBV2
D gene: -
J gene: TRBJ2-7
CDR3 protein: CASSEMSSYEQYF

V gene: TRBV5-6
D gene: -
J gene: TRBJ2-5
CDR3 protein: CASSSYREERETQYF

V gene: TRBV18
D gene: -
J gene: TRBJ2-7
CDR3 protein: CASSPLDSMGPLEQYF